Below, one T cell receptor (beta chain) is given with its context. Its antigen is undetermined. This specimen belongs to a study of long-term antiretroviral therapy in people with HIV. Study-level findings and limits: Regardless of time point, clones expanded before ART dominated the repertoire.

Run at survey level, the immunoSEQ assay was version v3.0. Each sample aimed for roughly 40,000-55,000 sequenced T-cell genomes. Sequencing used immunoSEQ multiplex PCR; TCRdb keeps in-frame clones, though not all of them. The sample carries around 29,000 clones, approximately 90% recorded once. With 4 bases removed from V and 6 bases from J, the gap between germline ends came to 9 bases. This CDR3 has 12 amino acids. The germline gives CDR1 SGHRS, CDR2 YFSETQ. For each donor, at least one pre-ART and at least two post-ART PBMC samples were available. Sequences were derived from unsorted PBMCs, sampled 3.2 years before starting antiretroviral therapy. The sequence was collected from a man between 50 and 59 years old with HIV. V gene TRBV5-1 combines with J gene TRBJ2-3, with no clear D. The chain's CDR3 is CASSPTMDTQYF. The CDR3 DNA follows: TGCGCCAGCAGCCCTACCATGGATACGCAGTATTTT.